This is a list of T cell receptor beta chains from one sample in a study of T cell responses to AZD1222 COVID-19 vaccine. The assay was immunoSEQ multiplex PCR, and TCRdb's table has in-frame clones only and misses some. Of 130,000 to 150,000 clones in the sample, under 95% were seen once. Sequenced material: peripheral blood, taken on day 0 of AZD1222 vaccination. Receptors were obtained from an adult in good health. The conserved cysteine and the conserved F or W are not part of the CDR3 here. D genes are given only for firm matches.

v_gene	j_gene	d_gene	CDR3aa
TRBV6-5	TRBJ2-7	NA	ASSYSSGEYEQY
TRBV11-2	TRBJ1-3	NA	ASSQGDSGNTIY
TRBV3-1/TRBV3-2	TRBJ2-1	TRBD1	ASRPTGGNEQF
TRBV6-1	TRBJ2-1	NA	ASSEYNGNNEQF
TRBV24-1	TRBJ1-2	TRBD1	ATSDTDRRSRYYGYT
TRBV7-8	TRBJ2-4	NA	ASSLNGLAKNIQY
TRBV7-3	TRBJ1-1	NA	ASSLTGRTEAF
TRBV6-4	TRBJ2-3	NA	ASSDGSTDTQY
TRBV6-2/TRBV6-3	TRBJ1-6	NA	ASSWDYNSPLH
TRBV6-5	TRBJ2-1	NA	ASSYSRSGEGNEQF
TRBV4-3	TRBJ2-3	NA	ASSQAVGDTQY
TRBV28	TRBJ1-2	TRBD1	ASSPPGQGRYGYT
TRBV7-8	TRBJ2-5	NA	ASSFSAVQETQY
TRBV11-2	TRBJ1-1	NA	ASSLVDRGRYTEAF
TRBV9	TRBJ1-3	NA	ASSVGGVSGNTIY
TRBV6-5	TRBJ1-3	NA	ASSYSKNSGNTIY
TRBV14	TRBJ1-2	TRBD1	ASSPARGYGYT
TRBV3-1/TRBV3-2	TRBJ2-7	TRBD1	ASRLGDRAPRDYEQY
TRBV28	TRBJ1-5	NA	ASSLVEGHQPQH
TRBV7-8	TRBJ2-4	NA	ASSLGVSLAKNIQY
TRBV28	TRBJ1-1	NA	ASNAHGVNTEAF
TRBV7-9	TRBJ2-7	NA	ASRDRTGREQY
TRBV28	TRBJ2-3	NA	ASSPRGRGTDTQY
TRBV28	TRBJ2-1	NA	ASSSPPPSAEQF
TRBV28	TRBJ2-7	TRBD1	ASRTDRGYEQY
TRBV24-1	TRBJ1-5	TRBD1	ATSEGTGDGWGNQPQH
TRBV4-2	TRBJ2-3	TRBD1	ASSQDGTGADTQY
TRBV7-2	TRBJ2-7	TRBD1	ASSQGAYEQY
TRBV30	TRBJ1-2	TRBD1	AWTTGRGYT
TRBV19	TRBJ2-1	NA	ASKERRWGNEQF
TRBV28	TRBJ2-3	NA	ATSRGDRTDTQY
TRBV28	TRBJ1-2	TRBD1	ASSFQGVGYGYT
TRBV19	TRBJ2-7	TRBD1	ASSMGQAGYEQY
TRBV29-1	TRBJ2-7	TRBD1	STTGESPYEQY
TRBV2	TRBJ2-1	TRBD2	ATQGLAEDNEQF
TRBV14	TRBJ2-1	NA	ASSLGTPMWEQF
TRBV28	TRBJ1-5	NA	ASSHYQPQH
TRBV21-1	TRBJ1-5	NA	ASSKSGSGPQH
TRBV21-1	TRBJ1-6	NA	ASSKTRTGGGNSPLH
TRBV21-1	TRBJ2-7	NA	ASTLSSESSGRGSYEQY
TRBV5-1	TRBJ2-5	NA	ASGGMKSTSEETQY
TRBV2	TRBJ2-5	NA	ARSKQGGTQETQY
TRBV14	TRBJ2-1	NA	ASSPQRVSYNEQF
TRBV28	TRBJ2-7	NA	ASSPRQPSYEQY
TRBV7-3	TRBJ2-1	TRBD2	ASSRLGLADDNEQF
TRBV6-5	TRBJ2-2	NA	ASSKSEPGELF
TRBV19	TRBJ1-1	TRBD1	ASSPRDRFTEAF
TRBV28	TRBJ1-5	NA	ASSPARRFINQPQH
TRBV19	TRBJ2-7	NA	ASSIGHSYEQY
TRBV9	TRBJ2-7	TRBD1	ASSASTGVWDEQY
TRBV18	TRBJ1-5	TRBD1	ASSPQGTGAVRQPQH
TRBV5-1	TRBJ1-2	NA	ASSLAGNYGYT